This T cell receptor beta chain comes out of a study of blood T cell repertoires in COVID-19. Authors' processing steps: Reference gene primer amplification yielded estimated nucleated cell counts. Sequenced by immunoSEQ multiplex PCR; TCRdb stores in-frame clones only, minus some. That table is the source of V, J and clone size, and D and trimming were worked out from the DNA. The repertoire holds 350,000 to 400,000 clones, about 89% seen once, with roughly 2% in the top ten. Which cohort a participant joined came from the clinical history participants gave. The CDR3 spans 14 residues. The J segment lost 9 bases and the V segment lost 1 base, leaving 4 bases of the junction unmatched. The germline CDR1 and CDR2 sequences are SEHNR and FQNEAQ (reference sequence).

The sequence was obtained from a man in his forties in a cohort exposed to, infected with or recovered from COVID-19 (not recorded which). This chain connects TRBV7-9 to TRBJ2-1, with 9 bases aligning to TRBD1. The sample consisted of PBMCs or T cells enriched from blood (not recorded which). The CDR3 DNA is TGTGCCAGCAGCTTAGACGGGACAGGGCTTGAGCAGTTCTTC. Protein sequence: CASSLDGTGLEQFF.